The T cell receptor beta chain under discussion was sequenced for a study of blood T cell repertoires in COVID-19. In the study overall: The United States, Italy and Spain supplied acute and convalescent COVID-19 samples.

Original handling: Estimation of nucleated cell counts relied on the amplification of reference gene primers. The assay was immunoSEQ multiplex PCR, and TCRdb's table has in-frame clones only and misses some. D and trimming come from the DNA, and the V and J calls and clone size come from that table. The sample lists approximately 260,000 clones, approximately 88% occurring once. Grouping used clinical history reported by participants in a survey and questionnaire. This clone was recorded once. CDR3 length: 14 residues. The germline V gene encodes CDR1 GTSNPN and CDR2 SVGIG (reference sequence). With 6 bases clipped from V and 0 bases from J, the junction kept 7 bases outside the gene matches.

The receptor was isolated from a woman aged 40 to 50 with acute COVID-19. The V gene is TRBV30, the J gene TRBJ1-2; 7 bases line up with TRBD1. The sample comprised PBMCs or T cells enriched from blood (not recorded which). The CDR3 protein is CACASGTANYGYTF. The CDR3 DNA is TGTGCCTGCGCATCCGGGACAGCTAACTATGGCTACACCTTC.